The 8 T cell receptor beta chains below come from one sample, sequenced in a study of metastatic and nonmetastatic thyroid tumors. TCRdb called clones again from the PCR reads with MiXCR. The table includes 43,000 or so clones, roughly 15% detected once. Patients underwent thyroid surgery, and none had received any treatment before it. The material sequenced was blood. All receptors come from a female donor with papillary thyroid cancer or a benign thyroid nodule (not recorded which). Some clones in this sample may be carry-over from other donors' samples.

In its sample, this clone was seen many times. The chain carries TRBV20-1 and TRBJ2-7, with 15 bases fitting TRBD2. The CDR3 contains 15 residues. J was trimmed by 5 bases and V by 5 bases; bases with no gene match: 7. The germline V gene encodes CDR1 DFQATT and CDR2 SNEGSKA (reference sequence). The CDR3, as DNA: TGCAGTGCTCGAGGACTAGCGGGAGGGCCCCACGAGCAGTACTTC. Translating it yields CSARGLAGGPHEQYF.

This clone was counted ten times or more. The chain carries TRBV28 and TRBJ1-2; D possibly corresponds to TRBD1 (5 bases). Germline-derived CDR1 and CDR2 are MDHEN and SYDVKM. V shed 1 base and J shed 7 bases, with 13 bases lying between them. The CDR3 is 14 amino acids. CDR3 DNA: TGTGCCAGCAGTTTATTGGGGGGGACTTCTGGCTACACCTTC. Its protein is CASSLLGGTSGYTF.

This clone was recorded many times. The chain couples TRBV20-1 to TRBJ2-1, with D maybe TRBD2 (6 bases). Germline V CDR1 and CDR2: DFQATT, SNEGSKA (reference sequence). V was clipped by 1 base and J by 7 bases, with 11 bases between them. The CDR3 loop spans 13 amino acids. The DNA for the CDR3 is TGCAGTGCTAGAGTCGGGACTCTTAATGAGCAGTTCTTC. This encodes CSARVGTLNEQFF.

This clone has just a few counts. A single base separates this from a much larger clone, so it may be a read error. The chain recombines TRBV7-9 with TRBJ1-1; no firm D call. CDR1 and CDR2 (germline): SEHNR, FQNEAQ (reference sequence). The CDR3 length is 12 residues. Trimming took 5 bases from V and 13 from J, leaving 17 bases between them. CDR3 amino acids: CASSAQQQVDFF. CDR3 DNA: TGTGCCAGCAGCGCACAACAGCAGGTAGATTTCTTT. The full variable domain, its missing parts supplied by reference TRBV7-9 and TRBJ1-1, is DTGVSQNPRHKITKRGQNVTFRCDPISEHNRLYWYRQTLGQGPEFLTYFQNEAQLEKSRLLSDRFSAERPKGSFSTLEIQRTEQGDSAMYLCASSAQQQVDFFGQGTRLTVV.

The chain's CDR3 is CASSPGTPHSNQPQHF. In DNA, the CDR3 is TGTGCCAGCTCACCTGGGACCCCACATAGCAATCAGCCCCAGCATTTT. This chain joins TRBV18 and TRBJ1-5, with a tentative D call TRBD1 (5 bases). The CDR3 has 16 amino acids. The V gene's germline CDR1 is KGHSH and CDR2 LQKENI. V shed 3 bases and J shed 0 bases, with 12 bases lying between them.

V is TRBV28 and J is TRBJ1-4, with TRBD1 matching 8 bases. The CDR3 loop spans 15 amino acids. The ends lost 9 bases at V and 7 bases at J; junction bases unmatched: 13. Germline lookup yields CDR1 MDHEN and CDR2 SYDVKM. The CDR3 region has the DNA TGTGCCAGTAAACAATGGACAGGGAAAGGTGAAAAACTGTTTTTT. The encoded protein is CASKQWTGKGEKLFF.

This clone was detected ten times or more. This chain joins TRBV20-1 and TRBJ2-5; D is perhaps TRBD1 (6 bases). The CDR3 spans 13 residues. With 6 bases removed from V and 0 bases from J, the gap between germline ends came to 11 bases. CDR1 and CDR2 from the germline V gene are DFQATT and SNEGSKA (reference sequence). The DNA for the CDR3 is TGCAGTGCCCATGGACAGTACCAAGAGACCCAGTACTTC. Residues: CSAHGQYQETQYF.

This chain connects TRBV2 to TRBJ1-6, with TRBD1 matching over 7 bases. Trimming at V came to 10 bases and at J to 12 bases, leaving 15 bases not matched to a gene. The CDR3 covers 14 residues. Germline V gene data show CDR1 as SNHLY and CDR2 as FYNNEI. CDR3 sequence reads: CAIREGAVRGPLHF. CDR3 sequence (DNA): TGTGCCATCAGGGAGGGGGCAGTTCGAGGACCCCTCCACTTT.